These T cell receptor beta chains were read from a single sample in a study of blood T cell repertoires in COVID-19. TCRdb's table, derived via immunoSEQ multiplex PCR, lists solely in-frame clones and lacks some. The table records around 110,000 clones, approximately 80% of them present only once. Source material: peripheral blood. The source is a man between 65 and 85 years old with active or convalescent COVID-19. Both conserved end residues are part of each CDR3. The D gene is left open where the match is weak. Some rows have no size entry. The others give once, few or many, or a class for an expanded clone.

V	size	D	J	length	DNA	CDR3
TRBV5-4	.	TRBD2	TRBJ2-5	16	TGTGCCAGCAGCTTAACCAGCGGGGCCCCGGGGGAGACCCAGTACTTC	CASSLTSGAPGETQYF
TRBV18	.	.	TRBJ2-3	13	TGTGCCAGCTCACCATACAGGGAAGATACGCAGTATTTT	CASSPYREDTQYF
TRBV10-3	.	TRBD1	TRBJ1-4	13	TGTGCCGCGGACAGGGGGCGGGTTGAAAAACTGTTTTTT	CAADRGRVEKLFF
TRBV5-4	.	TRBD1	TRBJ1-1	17	TGTGCCAGCAGCTTGGGCCCAGGAGACAGGGGGAACACTGAAGCTTTCTTT	CASSLGPGDRGNTEAFF
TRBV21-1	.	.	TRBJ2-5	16	TGTGCCAGCAGGACACCGGGGACAACCTCCGGGGAGACCCAGTACTTC	CASRTPGTTSGETQYF
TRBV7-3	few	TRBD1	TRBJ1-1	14	TGTGCCAGCAGCGCACAGGGGAGTGGCACTGAAGCTTTCTTT	CASSAQGSGTEAFF
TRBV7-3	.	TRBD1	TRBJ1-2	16	TGTGCCAGCAGCATAAACCGGGACAGGGGGCTGAATGGCTACACCTTC	CASSINRDRGLNGYTF
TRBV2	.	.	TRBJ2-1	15	TGTGCCAGCAGTGAAAGGGGGCCGGGCGGGGCAAGGCAGTTCTTC	CASSERGPGGARQFF
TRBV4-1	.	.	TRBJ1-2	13	TGCGCCAGCAGCCAAGGGGCAGACTATGGCTACACCTTC	CASSQGADYGYTF
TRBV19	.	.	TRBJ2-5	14	TGTGCCAGTAGTACTACAGGGTTCCCAGAGACCCAGTACTTC	CASSTTGFPETQYF
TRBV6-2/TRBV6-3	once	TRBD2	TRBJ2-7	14	TGTGCCAGCAGTTACGTAGGACTAGCGTTGGAGCAGTACTTC	CASSYVGLALEQYF
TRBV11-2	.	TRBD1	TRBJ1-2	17	TGTGCCAGCAGCCCCGACCCGGGACAGGAACCTAACTATGGCTACACCTTC	CASSPDPGQEPNYGYTF
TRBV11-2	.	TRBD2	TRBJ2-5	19	TGTGCCAGCAGCTCCCAGGGGCTGAGACTAGCGGGCCACCAAGAGACCCAGTACTTC	CASSSQGLRLAGHQETQYF
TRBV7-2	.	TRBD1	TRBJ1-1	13	TGTGCCAGCAGCCCTGACAGGGTAGGTGAAGCTTTCTTT	CASSPDRVGEAFF
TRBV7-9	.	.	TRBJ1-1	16	TGTGCCAGCAGCTTAGGCCAGGGGCTTTCGGACACTGAAGCTTTCTTT	CASSLGQGLSDTEAFF
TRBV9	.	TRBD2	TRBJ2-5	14	TGTGCCAGCACCCTAGGGACGGGGGGTGAGACCCAGTACTTC	CASTLGTGGETQYF
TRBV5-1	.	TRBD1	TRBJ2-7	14	TGCGCCAGCAGCACCAGACAGGGATCCTACGAGCAGTACTTC	CASSTRQGSYEQYF
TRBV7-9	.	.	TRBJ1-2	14	TGTGCCAGCAGCTTAGCAGGGGTTACCTATGGCTACACCTTC	CASSLAGVTYGYTF
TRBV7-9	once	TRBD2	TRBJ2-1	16	TGTGCCAGCAGCTTAGTCGCCGGGACTAGCGTTGGCCGGCAGTTCTTC	CASSLVAGTSVGRQFF
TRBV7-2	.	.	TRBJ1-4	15	TGTGCCAGCAGCCAAGCGGGCCGAGACGACGAAAAACTGTTTTTT	CASSQAGRDDEKLFF
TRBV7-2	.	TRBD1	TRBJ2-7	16	TGTGCCAGCAGCTTAGGGGCCGGGACAGGGAGTGGGGAGCAGTACTTC	CASSLGAGTGSGEQYF
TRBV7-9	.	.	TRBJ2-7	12	TGTGCCAGCAGCTACACAGGTTACGAGCAGTACTTC	CASSYTGYEQYF
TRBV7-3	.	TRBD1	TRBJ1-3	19	TGTGCCAGCAGCCCTCGACTAAAGGACAGGAGACCCTCTGGAAACACCATATATTTT	CASSPRLKDRRPSGNTIYF
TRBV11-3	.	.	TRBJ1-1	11	TGTGCCAGCAGCTTGCGTACTGAAGCTTTCTTT	CASSLRTEAFF
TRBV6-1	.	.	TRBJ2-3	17	TGTGCCAGCAGTGAACCCCCCCATAGCGAGTCCACAGATACGCAGTATTTT	CASSEPPHSESTDTQYF
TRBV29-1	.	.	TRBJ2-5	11	TGCAGCGTTGGGGGGGTAGAGACCCAGTACTTC	CSVGGVETQYF
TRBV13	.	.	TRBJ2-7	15	TGTGCCAGCAGCTTGGAAGGGGGGGGACCCTACGAGCAGTACTTC	CASSLEGGGPYEQYF
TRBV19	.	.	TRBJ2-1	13	TGTGCCAGTAGTATAGATCGGTTGGGGGGGCAGTTCTTC	CASSIDRLGGQFF
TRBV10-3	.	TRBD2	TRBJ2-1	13	TGTGCCATCAGTTCGGGAGGGCCTGATGAGCAGTTCTTC	CAISSGGPDEQFF
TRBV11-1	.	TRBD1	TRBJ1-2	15	TGTGCCAGCAGCTTTCAGGGACAGGGAAACTATGGCTACACCTTC	CASSFQGQGNYGYTF
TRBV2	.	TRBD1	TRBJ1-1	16	TGTGCCAGCAGTGATCGCGACAGGGGATGGAACACTGAAGCTTTCTTT	CASSDRDRGWNTEAFF
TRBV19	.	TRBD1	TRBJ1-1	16	TGTGCCAGTAGCAACACTGTGGGGGGACAGGGGCGGGAAGCTTTCTTT	CASSNTVGGQGREAFF
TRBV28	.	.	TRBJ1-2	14	TGTGCCAGCATCTCAGGGGAGTTGCGGTATGGCTACACCTTC	CASISGELRYGYTF
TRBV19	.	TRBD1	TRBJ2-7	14	TGTGCCAGTAGCCCCGGGACAGGGAGGTACGAGCAGTACTTC	CASSPGTGRYEQYF
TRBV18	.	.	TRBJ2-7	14	TGTGCCAGCTCACCACCCCTGGCCACCTACGAGCAGTACTTC	CASSPPLATYEQYF
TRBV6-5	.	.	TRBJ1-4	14	TGTGCCAGCATGTGGGCAGGCGCTAATGAAAAACTGTTTTTT	CASMWAGANEKLFF
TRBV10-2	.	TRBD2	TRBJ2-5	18	TGCGCCAGCAGTGAACTAGCGGGGGGCCCTAAGCTCCAAGAGACCCAGTACTTC	CASSELAGGPKLQETQYF
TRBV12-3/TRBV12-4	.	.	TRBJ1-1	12	TGTGCCAGCAGTTTTTCGGCGGGTGAAGCTTTCTTT	CASSFSAGEAFF
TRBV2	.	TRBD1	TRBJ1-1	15	TGTGCCAGCAGGGGGGACAGGGGAGGATTTACTGAAGCTTTCTTT	CASRGDRGGFTEAFF
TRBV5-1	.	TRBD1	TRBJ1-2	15	TGCGCCAGCAGCTGGGGACAGGGGCGGGAAGGTGGCTACACCTTC	CASSWGQGREGGYTF
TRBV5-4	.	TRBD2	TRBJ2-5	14	TGTGCCAGCAGCCCGACTAGCGGAAAAGAGACCCAGTACTTC	CASSPTSGKETQYF
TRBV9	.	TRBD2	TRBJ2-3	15	TGTGCCAGCAGCGTAGCTCGGGGGGGGGCAGATACGCAGTATTTT	CASSVARGGADTQYF
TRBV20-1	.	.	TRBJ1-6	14	TGCAGTGCTAGTAATGGGCAGTATAACTCACCCCTCCACTTT	CSASNGQYNSPLHF
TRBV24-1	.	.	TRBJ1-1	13	TGTGCCACCAGAGGGGATTTGAACACTGAAGCTTTCTTT	CATRGDLNTEAFF
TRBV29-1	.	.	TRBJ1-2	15	TGCAGCGTTGAAGATATTGGACAAGCAAGCTATGGCTACACCTTC	CSVEDIGQASYGYTF
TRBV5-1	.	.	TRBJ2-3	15	TGCGCCAGCAGCTTGGCCGCGGGTGTAACAGATACGCAGTATTTT	CASSLAAGVTDTQYF